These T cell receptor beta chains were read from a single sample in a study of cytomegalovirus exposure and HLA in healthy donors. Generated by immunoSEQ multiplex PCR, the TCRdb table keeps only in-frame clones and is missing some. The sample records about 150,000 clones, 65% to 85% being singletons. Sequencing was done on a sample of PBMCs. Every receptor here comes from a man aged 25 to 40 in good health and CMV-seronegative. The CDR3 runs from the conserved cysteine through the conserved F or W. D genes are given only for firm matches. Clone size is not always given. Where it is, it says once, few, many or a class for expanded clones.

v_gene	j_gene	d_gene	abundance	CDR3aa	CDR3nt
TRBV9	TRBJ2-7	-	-	CASSAQPDPSYEQYF	TGTGCCAGCAGCGCACAGCCTGACCCCTCCTACGAGCAGTACTTC
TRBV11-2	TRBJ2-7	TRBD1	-	CASRGPGQGTYEQYF	TGTGCCAGCAGGGGCCCGGGACAGGGCACCTACGAGCAGTACTTC
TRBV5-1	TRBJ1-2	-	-	CASSYTRDGYTF	TGCGCCAGCAGCTACACCAGGGATGGCTACACCTTC
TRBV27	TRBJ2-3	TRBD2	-	CASRPGGITDTQYF	TGTGCCAGCAGGCCGGGGGGTATCACAGATACGCAGTATTTT
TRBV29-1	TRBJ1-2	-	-	CSVGAPGSGYTF	TGCAGCGTGGGGGCCCCGGGGAGCGGCTACACCTTC
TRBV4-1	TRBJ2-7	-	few	CASSQDWQGRYF	TGCGCCAGCAGCCAAGACTGGCAGGGCCGGTACTTC
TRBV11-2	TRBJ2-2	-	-	CASSTRTGRGTGELFF	TGTGCCAGCAGCACTAGGACAGGGAGGGGCACCGGGGAGCTGTTTTTT
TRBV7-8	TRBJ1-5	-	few	CASSLMALRGNQPQHF	TGTGCCAGCAGTTTAATGGCCCTTCGGGGCAATCAGCCCCAGCATTTT
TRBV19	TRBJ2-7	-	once	CASSPRAQSKGYEQYF	TGTGCCAGTAGTCCCAGGGCCCAATCCAAAGGGTACGAGCAGTACTTC
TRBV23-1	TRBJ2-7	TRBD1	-	CASRVRDRDYEQYF	TGCGCCAGCAGAGTCCGGGACAGGGATTACGAGCAGTACTTC
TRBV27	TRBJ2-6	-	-	CASSPYLVSGANVLTF	TGTGCCAGCAGTCCATATCTAGTCTCTGGGGCCAACGTCCTGACTTTC
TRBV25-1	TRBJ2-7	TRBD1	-	CASSEYGDRAYEQYF	TGTGCCAGCAGTGAATATGGCGACAGGGCCTACGAGCAGTACTTC
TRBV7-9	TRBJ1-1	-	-	CASSPYQGLGTEAFF	TGTGCCAGCAGCCCCTACCAGGGGCTCGGCACTGAAGCTTTCTTT
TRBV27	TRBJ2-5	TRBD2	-	CASSKGLAGAQTQYF	TGTGCCAGCAGTAAGGGACTAGCGGGAGCGCAGACCCAGTACTTC
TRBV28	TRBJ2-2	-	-	CATIPPGGSGELFF	TGTGCCACCATTCCCCCTGGGGGCTCCGGGGAGCTGTTTTTT
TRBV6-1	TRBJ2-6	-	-	CASGDSGANGLTF	TGTGCCAGCGGGGACTCTGGGGCCAACGGCCTGACTTTC
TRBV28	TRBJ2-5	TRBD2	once	CASSLAREGEETQYF	TGTGCCAGCAGTTTAGCCAGGGAGGGCGAGGAGACCCAGTACTTC
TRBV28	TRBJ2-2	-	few	CASSLIRFTGELFF	TGTGCCAGCAGTTTAATACGGTTCACCGGGGAGCTGTTTTTT
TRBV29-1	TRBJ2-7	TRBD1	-	CSVVAGGYEQYF	TGCAGCGTTGTGGCAGGGGGCTACGAGCAGTACTTC
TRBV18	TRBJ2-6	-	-	CASSPSARGGANVLTF	TGTGCCAGCTCACCCTCCGCCAGGGGTGGGGCCAACGTCCTGACTTTC
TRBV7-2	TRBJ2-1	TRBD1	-	CASSLDRGNEQFF	TGTGCCAGCAGCCTGGACAGGGGTAATGAGCAGTTCTTC
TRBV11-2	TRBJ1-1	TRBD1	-	CASSTNRGRGEAFF	TGTGCCAGCAGCACTAACAGGGGGCGAGGGGAAGCTTTCTTT
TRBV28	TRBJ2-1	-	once	CASSWAGTWDSEQFF	TGTGCCAGCAGTTGGGCGGGGACTTGGGATTCTGAGCAGTTCTTC